The source of this T cell receptor beta chain is a study of identical twins. Study findings and constraints: Twins' excess sharing was less marked for out-of-frame beta sequences. Out-of-frame alpha sequences shared between twins exhibited an excess of low generation probability.

For this clonotype: Its antigen is unidentified.

The CDR3 contains 15 residues. Germline CDR1 is SGHRS and CDR2 is YFSETQ. Between the trimmed V and J ends, which lost 0 bases and 1 base, there was a span of 10 bases. Via MiXCR, TCRdb re-called the 5' RACE reads, giving one row per CDR3 protein. The sample contains 310,000 or so distinct CDR3 sequences, 8% to 9.5% of which appear only once. These data are also associated with another study on yellow fever vaccine responses in identical twins.

This clonotype originated in a woman under 30 in good health. The V gene is TRBV5-1, the J gene TRBJ1-1; D not certain. Sequencing was performed on CD8+ T cells sorted from blood. CDR3 sequence: CASSLVRAPNTEAFF. The CDR3 nucleotides are TGCGCCAGCAGCTTGGTACGGGCACCGAACACTGAAGCTTTCTTT.